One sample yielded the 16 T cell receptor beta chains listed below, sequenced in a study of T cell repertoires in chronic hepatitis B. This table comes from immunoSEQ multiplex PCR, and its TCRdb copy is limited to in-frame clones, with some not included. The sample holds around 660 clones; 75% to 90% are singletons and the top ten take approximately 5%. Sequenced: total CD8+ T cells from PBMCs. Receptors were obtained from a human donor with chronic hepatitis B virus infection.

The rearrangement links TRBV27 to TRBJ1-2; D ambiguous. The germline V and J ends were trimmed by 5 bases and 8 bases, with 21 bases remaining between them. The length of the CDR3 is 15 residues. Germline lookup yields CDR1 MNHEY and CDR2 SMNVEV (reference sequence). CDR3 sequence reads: CASSPESLGFRGYTF. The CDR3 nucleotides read TGTGCCAGCAGTCCTGAGAGTCTAGGATTTCGGGGCTACACCTTC.

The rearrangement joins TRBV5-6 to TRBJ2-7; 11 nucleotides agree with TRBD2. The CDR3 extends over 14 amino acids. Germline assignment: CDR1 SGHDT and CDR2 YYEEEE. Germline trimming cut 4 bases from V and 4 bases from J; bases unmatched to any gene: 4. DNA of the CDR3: TGTGCCAGCAGCCAGGGACTAGCGGCGTACGAGCAGTACTTC. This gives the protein CASSQGLAAYEQYF. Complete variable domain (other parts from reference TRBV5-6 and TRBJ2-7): DAGVTQSPTHLIKTRGQQVTLRCSPKSGHDTVSWYQQALGQGPQFIFQYYEEEERQRGNFPDRFSGHQFPNYSSELNVNALLLGDSALYLCASSQGLAAYEQYFGPGTRLTVT.

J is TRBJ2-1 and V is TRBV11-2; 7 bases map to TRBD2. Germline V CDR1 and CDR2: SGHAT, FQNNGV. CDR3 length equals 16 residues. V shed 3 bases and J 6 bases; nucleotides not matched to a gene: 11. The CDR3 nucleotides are TGTGCCAGCAGCTTGGAGGGAGGGACCCCGGCCAATGAGCAGTTCTTC. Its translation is CASSLEGGTPANEQFF.

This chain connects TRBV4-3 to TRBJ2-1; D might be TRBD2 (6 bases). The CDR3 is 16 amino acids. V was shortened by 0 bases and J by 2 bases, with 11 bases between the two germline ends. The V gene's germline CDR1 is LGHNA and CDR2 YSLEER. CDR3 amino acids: CASSQDRRAAYNEQFF. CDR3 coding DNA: TGCGCCAGCAGCCAAGATAGGAGGGCCGCCTACAATGAGCAGTTCTTC.

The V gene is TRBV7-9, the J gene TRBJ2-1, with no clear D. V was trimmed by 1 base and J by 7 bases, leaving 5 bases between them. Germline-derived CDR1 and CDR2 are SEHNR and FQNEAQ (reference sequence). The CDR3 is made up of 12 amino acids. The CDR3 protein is CASSLESNEQFF. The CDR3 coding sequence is TGTGCCAGCAGCTTAGAGAGTAATGAGCAGTTCTTC. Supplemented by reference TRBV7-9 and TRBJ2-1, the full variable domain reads DTGVSQNPRHKITKRGQNVTFRCDPISEHNRLYWYRQTLGQGPEFLTYFQNEAQLEKSRLLSDRFSAERPKGSFSTLEIQRTEQGDSAMYLCASSLESNEQFFGPGTRLTVL.

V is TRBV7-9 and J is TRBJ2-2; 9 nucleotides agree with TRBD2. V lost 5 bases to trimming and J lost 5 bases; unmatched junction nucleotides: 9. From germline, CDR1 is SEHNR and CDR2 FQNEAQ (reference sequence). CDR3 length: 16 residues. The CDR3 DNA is TGTGCCAGCAGCCGGAAAGCGGGAGGAGGTACCGGGGAGCTGTTTTTT. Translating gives CASSRKAGGGTGELFF. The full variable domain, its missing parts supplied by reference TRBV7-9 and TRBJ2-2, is DTGVSQNPRHKITKRGQNVTFRCDPISEHNRLYWYRQTLGQGPEFLTYFQNEAQLEKSRLLSDRFSAERPKGSFSTLEIQRTEQGDSAMYLCASSRKAGGGTGELFFGEGSRLTVL.

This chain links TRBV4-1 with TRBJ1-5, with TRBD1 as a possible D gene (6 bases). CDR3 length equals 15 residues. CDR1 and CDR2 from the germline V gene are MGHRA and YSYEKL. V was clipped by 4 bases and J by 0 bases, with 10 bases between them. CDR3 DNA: TGCGCCAGCAGCCCGGGACAACTTAGCAATCAGCCCCAGCATTTT. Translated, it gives CASSPGQLSNQPQHF.

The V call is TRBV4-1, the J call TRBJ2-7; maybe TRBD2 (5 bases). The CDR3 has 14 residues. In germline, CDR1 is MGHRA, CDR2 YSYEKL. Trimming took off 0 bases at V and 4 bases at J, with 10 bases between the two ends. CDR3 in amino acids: CASSQERAAYEQYF. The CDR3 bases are TGCGCCAGCAGCCAAGAGCGGGCCGCTTACGAGCAGTACTTC.

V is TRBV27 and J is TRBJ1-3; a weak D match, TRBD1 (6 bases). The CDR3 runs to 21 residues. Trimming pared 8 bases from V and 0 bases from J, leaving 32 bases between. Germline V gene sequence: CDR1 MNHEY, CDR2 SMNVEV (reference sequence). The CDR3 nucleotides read TGTGCCAGCGGTCCGCAGACGCAGACCGGGACACCTGATAGCTCTGGAAACACCATATATTTT. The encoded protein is CASGPQTQTGTPDSSGNTIYF.

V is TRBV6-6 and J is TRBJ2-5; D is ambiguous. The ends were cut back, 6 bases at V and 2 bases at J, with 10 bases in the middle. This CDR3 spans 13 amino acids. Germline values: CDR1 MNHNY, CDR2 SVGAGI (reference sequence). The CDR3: CASSPIRQETQYF. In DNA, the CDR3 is TGTGCCAGCAGCCCTATTAGACAAGAGACCCAGTACTTC.

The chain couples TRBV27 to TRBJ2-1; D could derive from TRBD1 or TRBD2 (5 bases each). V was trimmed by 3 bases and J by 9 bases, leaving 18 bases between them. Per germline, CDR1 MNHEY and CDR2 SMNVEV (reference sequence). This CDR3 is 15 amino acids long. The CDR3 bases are TGTGCCAGCAGTTTTAGGGGACCTCTTTTCGTTGAGCAGTTCTTC. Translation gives CASSFRGPLFVEQFF.

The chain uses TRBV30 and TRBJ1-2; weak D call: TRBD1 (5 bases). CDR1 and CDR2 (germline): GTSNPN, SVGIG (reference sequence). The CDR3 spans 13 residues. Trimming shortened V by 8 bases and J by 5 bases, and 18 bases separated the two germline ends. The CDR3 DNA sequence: TGTGCCCACAGGACCCTAACGGGGTATGGCTACACCTTC. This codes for CAHRTLTGYGYTF.

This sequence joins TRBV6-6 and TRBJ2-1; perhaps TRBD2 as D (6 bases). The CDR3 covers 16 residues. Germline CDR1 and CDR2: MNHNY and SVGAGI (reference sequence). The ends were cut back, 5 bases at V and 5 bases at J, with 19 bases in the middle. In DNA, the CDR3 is TGTGCCAGCAGTATACCGGGACTGAGATCCGACAATGAGCAGTTCTTC. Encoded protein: CASSIPGLRSDNEQFF.

The DNA of the CDR3 is TGTGCCAGCAGCACCTGGACTAGCGGGAGGACAGATACGCAGTATTTT. Translation: CASSTWTSGRTDTQYF. The V gene is TRBV13, the J gene TRBJ2-3, with 14 nucleotides matching TRBD2. This CDR3 has 16 residues. CDR1 is PRHDT, CDR2 FYEKMQ, per germline (reference sequence). The ends lost 5 bases at V and 3 bases at J; junction bases unmatched: 4.

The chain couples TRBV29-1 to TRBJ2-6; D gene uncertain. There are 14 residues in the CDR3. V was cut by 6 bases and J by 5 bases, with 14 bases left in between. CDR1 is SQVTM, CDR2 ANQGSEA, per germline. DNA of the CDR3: TGCAGCGTCAGCATACAAAGTCGGGCCAACGTCCTGACTTTC. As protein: CSVSIQSRANVLTF. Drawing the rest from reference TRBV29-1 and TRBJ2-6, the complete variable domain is SAVISQKPSRDICQRGTSLTIQCQVDSQVTMMFWYRQQPGQSLTLIATANQGSEATYESGFVIDKFPISRPNLTFSTLTVSNMSPEDSSIYLCSVSIQSRANVLTFGAGSRLTVL.

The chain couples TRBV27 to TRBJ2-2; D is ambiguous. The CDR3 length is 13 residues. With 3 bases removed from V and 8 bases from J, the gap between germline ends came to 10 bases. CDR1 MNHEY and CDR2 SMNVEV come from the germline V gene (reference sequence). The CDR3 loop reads CASSLSLRGELFF. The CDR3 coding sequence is TGTGCCAGCAGTTTGAGTTTAAGAGGGGAGCTGTTTTTT.